This T cell receptor beta chain was observed in a study of blood T cell repertoires in COVID-19 (dated by TCRdb to between 2020 and 2021). Some background on the complete study: Samples from collaborators originated in the United States, Italy and Spain and spanned both the acute and convalescent phases of COVID-19. Samples came from the ongoing ImmuneRACE study (first 160 participants) plus 1,254 subjects from 6 global collaborators. The prospective study material was composed of cDNA or gDNA derived from T cells, B-cell-depleted T cells, or PBMCs. A de-identified subject ID, COVID-19 status, age in years and sex were almost always included in the sample metadata. HLA class I and class II types, where available, came from metadata supplied by the sample provider rather than from assay-based typing. Deeply sampled blood TCRbeta repertoires from subjects exposed to, actively infected with, or recovered from COVID-19 were included in the dataset. The repertoires were made available in a free public database intended to serve as a resource for research on the immune response to SARS-CoV-2. Results the study describes overall, beyond this receptor: The amount of clinical and demographic metadata varied by source and participant and was provided uncurated.

Collaborating institutions collected whole blood in K2EDTA tubes following their own protocols. Collaborator samples were shipped for TCRbeta analysis as frozen whole blood, isolated PBMCs, or DNA extracted from either sample type. Points on this clone: What antigen it recognizes has not been identified. No clone much larger than this one lies a single base away; base qualities are absent.

TCRbeta CDR3 regions were amplified from genomic DNA by means of the immunoSEQ Assay, a bias-controlled multiplex PCR. The paper's data handling went like this. Nucleated cell counts per sample were estimated from amplification of reference gene primers within the assay. To quantify the absolute abundance of each unique TCRbeta CDR3 rearrangement, sequence reads were collapsed and filtered. Productive Simpson clonality was computed per sample as the square root of Simpson's diversity index over productive rearrangements. The table was pulled from immuneACCESS by TCRdb, which kept in-frame rearrangements only. Such tables lose some clones; where checked, under half of the loss comes from unresolved V genes, and the rest has no known cause. Clonal size and the V and J genes are those of that table, whereas D and trimming came from the DNA. The sample contains about 58,000 clones, around 90% of them found a single time. The top ten constitute roughly 1.4% of the sample.

V and J are truncated by 0 bases and 0 bases respectively, leaving an intervening sequence of 6 bases. The germline V gene provides CDR1 LGHNA and CDR2 YNFKEQ. The CDR3 holds 15 amino acids from the cysteine to the phenylalanine. The retained sequence is limited to the CDR3, 45 bases, with the frame set at the first base. The receptor was derived from a man aged 60-69 years with acute or convalescent COVID-19. Recombination connected TRBV4-2 to TRBJ1-3; the D gene cannot be named for sure. The sample taken for sequencing was peripheral blood. The CDR3 reads as follows: CASSQDLSSGNTIYF. The nucleotide sequence is TGTGCCAGCAGCCAAGATCTAAGCTCTGGAAACACCATATATTTT.